The 17 T cell receptor beta chains presented below share a single source sample, sequenced in a study of OX40 agonist ivuxolimab in advanced cancers. Assay: immunoSEQ multiplex PCR; the TCRdb copy retains only in-frame clones and omits some. Of roughly 73,000 clones listed, approximately 80% are singletons. The sample in question was CD4+ or CD8+ T cells sorted from blood, obtained in a trial of the OX40 agonist ivuxolimab. The receptors originated from an adult with an advanced solid tumor such as melanoma, head and neck, liver or kidney cancer.

V gene TRBV19 combines with J gene TRBJ1-1; D call uncertain. The V gene's germline CDR1 is LNHDA and CDR2 SQIVND (reference sequence). The V end was cut by 2 bases, the J end by 0 bases, with 7 bases between. The CDR3 covers 14 residues. CDR3 sequence (DNA): TGTGCCAGTAGTATAAGGGAAATGAACACTGAAGCTTTCTTT. This codes for CASSIREMNTEAFF.

This clone was seen more than once but under ten times. The chain uses TRBV9 and TRBJ2-4; D gene unclear. Germline V gene sequence: CDR1 SGDLS, CDR2 YYNGEE. The V end was cut by 0 bases, the J end by 6 bases, with 13 bases between. CDR3 length equals 15 residues. The CDR3 region is CASSVDVAATNIQYF. The CDR3 region has the DNA TGTGCCAGCAGCGTAGATGTGGCAGCTACAAACATTCAGTACTTC.

This clone was detected only a few times. The genes are TRBV7-2 and TRBJ2-5; 11 bases line up with TRBD2. J was trimmed by 1 base and V by 2 bases; bases with no gene match: 9. The CDR3 has 18 amino acids. Germline V gene data show CDR1 as SGHTA and CDR2 as FQGNSA. CDR3 amino acids: CASSLFGLAGGPQETQYF. DNA for the CDR3: TGTGCCAGCAGCTTATTTGGGCTAGCGGGGGGCCCCCAAGAGACCCAGTACTTC.

This clone came up once. V gene TRBV5-4 combines with J gene TRBJ1-1; a weak D match, TRBD1 (6 bases). CDR3 length equals 13 residues. Germline CDR1 SGHNT, CDR2 YYREEE (reference sequence). Trimming shortened V by 3 bases and J by 5 bases, and 11 bases separated the two germline ends. CDR3 in amino acids: CASSSQGRTEAFF. The CDR3 DNA reads as TGTGCCAGCAGCTCGCAGGGGAGGACTGAAGCTTTCTTT.

The chain employs TRBV19 and TRBJ1-1, with TRBD1 as a possible D gene (5 bases). Germline CDR1 is LNHDA and CDR2 is SQIVND (reference sequence). With 6 bases removed from V and 0 bases from J, the gap between germline ends came to 20 bases. There are 17 residues in the CDR3. CDR3 coding DNA: TGTGCCAGTAGCCCACCCATCGTACGGGGCATGAACACTGAAGCTTTCTTT. Translation: CASSPPIVRGMNTEAFF.

This clone was counted once. The chain carries TRBV7-4 and TRBJ1-2; D might be TRBD1 (6 bases). With 3 bases removed from V and 5 bases from J, the gap between germline ends came to 13 bases. CDR1 is SGHVT and CDR2 is SQSDAQ in the germline V gene. CDR3 length equals 14 residues. The CDR3 reads CASSFYRDQYGYTF. The CDR3 region has the DNA TGTGCCAGCAGCTTCTACAGGGACCAGTATGGCTACACCTTC. The complete variable domain, with remaining parts taken from reference TRBV7-4 and TRBJ1-2, reads GAGVSQSPRYKVAKRGRDVALRCDSISGHVTLYWYRQTLGQGSEVLTYSQSDAQRDKSGRPSGRFSAERPERSVSTLKIQRTEQGDSAVYLCASSFYRDQYGYTFGSGTRLTVV.

V usage is TRBV14 and J usage is TRBJ2-4, with TRBD1 matching over 7 bases. V gave up 1 base and J gave up 4 bases; unmatched junction bases: 1. Germline V CDR1 and CDR2: SGHDN, FVKESK. The CDR3 is made up of 14 amino acids. CDR3 residues: CASSQVQGKNIQYF. In nucleotides, the CDR3 is TGTGCCAGCAGCCAAGTACAGGGGAAAAACATTCAGTACTTC.

Only one count was recorded for this clone. The chain joins TRBV15 to TRBJ2-2; unclear D gene. The length of the CDR3 is 14 residues. Germline V CDR1 and CDR2: LNHNV, YYDKDF (reference sequence). V dropped 6 bases and J dropped 4 bases, with 12 bases sitting between them. The CDR3 region has the DNA TGTGCCACCAGTAAGGCCCGGTCCACCGGGGAGCTGTTTTTT. It specifies CATSKARSTGELFF.

This rearrangement joins TRBV18 to TRBJ2-5, with no clear D. This CDR3 is built from 12 residues. Between the trimmed V and J ends, which lost 5 bases and 1 base, there was a span of 5 bases. CDR1 is KGHSH and CDR2 is LQKENI in the germline V gene. CDR3: CASSMVQETQYF. CDR3 in DNA: TGTGCCAGCTCAATGGTCCAAGAGACCCAGTACTTC.

V gene TRBV5-4 combines with J gene TRBJ2-2, with D unresolved. The CDR3 is 16 amino acids. In germline, CDR1 is SGHNT, CDR2 YYREEE (reference sequence). V lost 3 bases and J 0 bases, leaving 12 bases between the germline ends. The CDR3 sequence: CASSSARTANTGELFF. CDR3 in DNA: TGTGCCAGCAGCTCGGCTCGGACCGCGAACACCGGGGAGCTGTTTTTT.

V and J are TRBV9 and TRBJ2-3, with 10 bases aligning to TRBD2. Germline CDR1 reads SGDLS; CDR2 reads YYNGEE. The CDR3 runs to 17 residues. Unmatched junction bases numbered 11, after V lost 1 base and J lost 6 bases. The CDR3 DNA follows: TGTGCCAGCAGCGTATTGCCAGCGGGGGGGTTCATGGATACGCAGTATTTT. Residues: CASSVLPAGGFMDTQYF.

The chain employs TRBV10-2 and TRBJ2-1; 12 nucleotides match TRBD2. Unmatched junction bases numbered 13, after V lost 3 bases and J lost 16 bases. Germline V gives CDR1 WSHSY, CDR2 SAAADI. CDR3 length equals 15 residues. The CDR3 nucleotides read TGCGCCAGCAGTGACACTAGCGGGGGGCTACCGAGGAAATTCTTC. As protein: CASSDTSGGLPRKFF.

The genes are TRBV5-1 and TRBJ1-2; possible D gene TRBD1, 6 bases. Trimming removed 2 bases at V and 6 bases at J, with 17 bases between. CDR3 length: 15 residues. Per the germline V gene, CDR1 is SGHRS and CDR2 is YFSETQ. CDR3 loop: CASSLTSPGEDGYTF. DNA for the CDR3: TGCGCCAGCAGCTTAACGAGCCCAGGGGAGGATGGCTACACCTTC.

This rearrangement joins TRBV10-1 to TRBJ2-6, with no clear D. Germline values: CDR1 WNHNN, CDR2 SYGVQD (reference sequence). The CDR3 consists of 17 residues. V was shortened by 6 bases and J by 0 bases, with 15 bases between the two germline ends. CDR3 in DNA: TGCGCCAGCAGGAAAGGGTTGCCCTCCTCTGGGGCCAACGTCCTGACTTTC. Protein: CASRKGLPSSGANVLTF.

The chain employs TRBV6-1 and TRBJ1-5, with 10 bases fitting TRBD1. The CDR3 contains 14 residues. CDR1 MNHNS and CDR2 SASEGT come from the germline V gene. Trimming cost V 4 bases and J 7 bases; bases outside gene matches: 4. The chain's CDR3 is CASSGTGGGQPQHF. CDR3 sequence (DNA): TGTGCCAGCAGTGGGACAGGGGGGGGCCAGCCCCAGCATTTT.

In DNA form, the CDR3 reads TGTGCCAGCTCACTAAAATCGGGGACCGGGGAGCTGTTTTTT. Encoded protein: CASSLKSGTGELFF. V usage is TRBV18 and J usage is TRBJ2-2, with a weak D call TRBD2 (5 bases). CDR3 length: 14 residues. V lost 4 bases and J lost 5, with 11 bases in between. The germline gives CDR1 KGHSH, CDR2 LQKENI.

The rearrangement uses TRBV10-1 and TRBJ2-1; 7 bases are shared with TRBD1. CDR3 length: 15 residues. In germline, CDR1 is WNHNN, CDR2 SYGVQD (reference sequence). J was trimmed by 7 bases and V by 4 bases; bases with no gene match: 10. The CDR3 loop is CASSGSDRVGNEQFF. The CDR3 nucleotides are TGCGCCAGCAGTGGGTCAGACAGGGTCGGGAATGAGCAGTTCTTC.